This T cell receptor (beta chain) derives from a study of CD8 T cells in Susac syndrome. When the RNA was reverse transcribed, random hexamers were used with an input of about 0.5 to 1 ug. Via MiXCR, TCRdb re-called the immunoSEQ multiplex PCR reads, giving one row per CDR3 protein. The sample holds about 120,000 distinct CDR3 sequences, around 96% seen once. Trimming took off 1 base at V and 1 base at J, with 17 bases between the two ends. Germline CDR1 and CDR2: SQVTM and ANQGSEA. The CDR3 has 16 amino acids. The receptor comes from a human donor with Susac syndrome. Sequencing input: CD8+ T cells from PBMCs. The genes are TRBV29-1 and TRBJ2-7; no clear D. CDR3 loop: CSVEAHLAGKSYEQYF. CDR3 nucleotide sequence: TGCAGCGTTGAAGCCCACCTGGCAGGTAAATCCTACGAGCAGTACTTC.